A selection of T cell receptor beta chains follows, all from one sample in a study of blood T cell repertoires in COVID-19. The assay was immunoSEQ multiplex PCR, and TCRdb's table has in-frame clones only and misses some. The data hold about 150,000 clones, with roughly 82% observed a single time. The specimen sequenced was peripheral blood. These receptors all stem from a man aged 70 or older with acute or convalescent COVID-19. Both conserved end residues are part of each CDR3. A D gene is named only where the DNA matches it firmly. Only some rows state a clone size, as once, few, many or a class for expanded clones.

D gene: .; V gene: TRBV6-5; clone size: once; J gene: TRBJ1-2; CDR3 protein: CASRPTGSVGYTF; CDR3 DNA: TGTGCCAGCAGACCTACAGGGAGTGTCGGCTACACCTTC
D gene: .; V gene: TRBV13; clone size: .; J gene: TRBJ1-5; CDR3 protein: CASSLYSNQPQHF; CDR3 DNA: TGTGCCAGCAGTTTGTATAGCAATCAGCCCCAGCATTTT
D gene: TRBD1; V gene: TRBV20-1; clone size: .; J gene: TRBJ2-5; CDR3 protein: CSALIRGRQYF; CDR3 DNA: TGCAGTGCCCTCATCAGGGGGCGTCAGTACTTC
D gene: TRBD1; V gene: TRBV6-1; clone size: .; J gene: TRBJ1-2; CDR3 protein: CASSEYGTGLNYGYTF; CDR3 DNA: TGTGCCAGCAGTGAATATGGGACAGGTCTTAACTATGGCTACACCTTC
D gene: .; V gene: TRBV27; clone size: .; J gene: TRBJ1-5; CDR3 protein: CASSFSPPQSGQPQHF; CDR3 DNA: TGTGCCAGCAGTTTCTCTCCTCCCCAGTCGGGTCAGCCCCAGCATTTT
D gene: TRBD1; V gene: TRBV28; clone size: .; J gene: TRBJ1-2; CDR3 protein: CASSPAWGQGYYGYTF; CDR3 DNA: TGTGCCAGCAGTCCCGCCTGGGGACAGGGATATTATGGCTACACCTTC
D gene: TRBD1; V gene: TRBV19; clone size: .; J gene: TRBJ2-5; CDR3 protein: CASSRTGDTYQETQYF; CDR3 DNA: TGTGCCAGTAGTAGGACAGGGGATACGTACCAAGAGACCCAGTACTTC
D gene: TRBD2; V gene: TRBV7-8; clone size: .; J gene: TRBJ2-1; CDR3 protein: CASSLREASGIASYNEQFF; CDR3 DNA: TGTGCCAGCAGCCTTAGGGAGGCTAGCGGGATTGCCTCCTACAATGAGCAGTTCTTC
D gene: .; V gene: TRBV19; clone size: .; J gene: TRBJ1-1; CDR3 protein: CASSSRGGGDTEAFF; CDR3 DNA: TGTGCCAGTAGCTCCCGGGGAGGTGGGGACACTGAAGCTTTCTTT
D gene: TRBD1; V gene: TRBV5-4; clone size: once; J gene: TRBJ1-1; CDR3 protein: CASSLAFGQGNTEAFF; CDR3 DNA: TGTGCCAGCAGCTTGGCGTTTGGACAGGGAAACACTGAAGCTTTCTTT
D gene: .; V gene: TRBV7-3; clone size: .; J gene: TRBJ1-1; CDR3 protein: CASSLDRRNTEAFF; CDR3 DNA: TGTGCCAGCAGCTTAGACAGGAGGAACACTGAAGCTTTCTTT
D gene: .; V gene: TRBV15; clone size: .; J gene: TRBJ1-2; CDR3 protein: CATSSNRPVGGDGYTF; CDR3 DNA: TGTGCCACCAGCTCTAACCGCCCGGTGGGAGGGGATGGCTACACCTTC
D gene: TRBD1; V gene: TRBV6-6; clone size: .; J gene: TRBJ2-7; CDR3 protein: CASSRDRENEQYF; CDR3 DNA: TGTGCCAGCAGTCGGGACAGGGAGAACGAGCAGTACTTC
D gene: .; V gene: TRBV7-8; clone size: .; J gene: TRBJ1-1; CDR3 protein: CASSKTSQDGRVVNTEAFF; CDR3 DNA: TGTGCCAGCAGCAAAACATCCCAGGACGGGAGGGTGGTGAACACTGAAGCTTTCTTT
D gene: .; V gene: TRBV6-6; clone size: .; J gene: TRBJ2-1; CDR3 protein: CASSYPDRHNEQFF; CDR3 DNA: TGTGCCAGCAGTTACCCTGACAGACACAATGAGCAGTTCTTC
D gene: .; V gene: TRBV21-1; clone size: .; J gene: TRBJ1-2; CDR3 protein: CASSNFDYGYTF; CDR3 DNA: TGTGCCAGCAGCAATTTCGACTATGGCTACACCTTC
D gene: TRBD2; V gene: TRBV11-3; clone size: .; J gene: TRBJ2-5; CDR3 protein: CASSLAPGLAGEETQYF; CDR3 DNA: TGTGCCAGCAGCTTAGCCCCCGGACTAGCGGGGGAGGAGACCCAGTACTTC
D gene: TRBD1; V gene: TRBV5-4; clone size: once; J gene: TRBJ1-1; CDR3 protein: CASSPGGTEAFF; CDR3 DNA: TGTGCCAGCAGCCCAGGGGGCACTGAAGCTTTCTTT